Below are 8 T cell receptor beta chains sequenced from a single sample in a study of technical replicates of blood from a handful of donors. The method was immunoSEQ multiplex PCR; TCRdb's version includes in-frame clones alone and lacks a portion of them. Of 12,000 or so clones in the sample, approximately 93% were seen once. Sequenced sample: PBMCs. The receptors come from a human donor in good health.

This clone has only one observation. The rearrangement uses TRBV27 and TRBJ2-1; the D gene is possibly TRBD2 (6 bases). The germline gives CDR1 MNHEY, CDR2 SMNVEV (reference sequence). CDR3 length: 15 amino acids. V lost 5 bases and J lost 1, with 12 bases in between. The CDR3 here is CASSGGTPSYNEQFF. The CDR3 nucleotides are TGTGCCAGCAGTGGAGGGACTCCTTCCTACAATGAGCAGTTCTTC.

The J gene is TRBJ2-1, the V gene TRBV5-1; TRBD1 matches 8 bases. In germline, CDR1 is SGHRS, CDR2 YFSETQ. Unmatched junction bases numbered 5, after V lost 3 bases and J lost 6 bases. The CDR3 covers 14 residues. CDR3 amino acids: CASSSGQASNEQFF. The CDR3 nucleotides are TGCGCCAGCAGCTCGGGACAGGCTTCCAATGAGCAGTTCTTC.

This chain links TRBV7-8 with TRBJ1-3; perhaps TRBD1 as D (6 bases). Germline-derived CDR1 and CDR2 are SGHVS and FQNEAQ. This CDR3 is built from 16 residues. V was trimmed by 5 bases and J by 4 bases, leaving 18 bases between them. The CDR3 spells CASSHPLAGDGNTIYF. Written as DNA, the CDR3 is TGTGCCAGCAGCCATCCATTAGCAGGGGACGGAAACACCATATATTTT. The complete variable domain, with remaining parts taken from reference TRBV7-8 and TRBJ1-3, reads GAGVSQSPRYKVAKRGQDVALRCDPISGHVSLFWYQQALGQGPEFLTYFQNEAQLDKSGLPSDRFFAERPEGSVSTLKIQRTQQEDSAVYLCASSHPLAGDGNTIYFGEGSWLTVV.

The chain carries TRBV19 and TRBJ2-1, with TRBD2 as a possible D gene (6 bases). Per the germline V gene, CDR1 is LNHDA and CDR2 is SQIVND (reference sequence). Trimming cost V 0 bases and J 6 bases, with 15 bases left between them. CDR3 length: 16 amino acids. CDR3 residues: CASSIERGGAGNEQFF. The DNA of the CDR3 is TGTGCCAGTAGTATAGAACGCGGAGGGGCTGGCAATGAGCAGTTCTTC. Together with reference TRBV19 and TRBJ2-1, the CDR3 gives the full variable domain: DGGITQSPKYLFRKEGQNVTLSCEQNLNHDAMYWYRQDPGQGLRLIYYSQIVNDFQKGDIAEGYSVSREKKESFPLTVTSAQKNPTAFYLCASSIERGGAGNEQFFGPGTRLTVL.

The rearrangement uses TRBV5-1 and TRBJ2-7; maybe TRBD2 (5 bases). The germline V and J ends were trimmed by 5 bases and 7 bases, with 19 bases remaining between them. This CDR3 comprises 14 residues. CDR1 SGHRS and CDR2 YFSETQ come from the germline V gene. The CDR3 loop is CASSIIGEMREQYF. In DNA, the CDR3 is TGCGCCAGCAGTATCATCGGGGAGATGAGGGAGCAGTACTTC.

The chain combines TRBV28 with TRBJ2-3, with D perhaps TRBD2 (6 bases). V gave up 5 bases and J gave up 3 bases, with 18 bases separating them. CDR1 is MDHEN, CDR2 SYDVKM, per germline. The CDR3 consists of 16 residues. The chain's CDR3 is CASSDTSLEGTDTQYF. The CDR3, as DNA: TGTGCCAGCAGTGACACTAGCCTCGAGGGGACAGATACGCAGTATTTT.

The V gene is TRBV28, the J gene TRBJ1-1; 7 bases fit TRBD1. CDR3 size: 14 residues. The germline CDR1 and CDR2 sequences are MDHEN and SYDVKM. The junction had 14 bases not matched to a gene; V was cut back by 11 bases and J by 5 bases. Here the CDR3 DNA reads TGTGCCTCTACCCCCGACAGGGCGAGGACTGAAGCTTTCTTT. Protein product: CASTPDRARTEAFF.

V and J are TRBV14 and TRBJ1-1; D is uncertain. Germline-derived CDR1 and CDR2 are SGHDN and FVKESK. V lost 2 bases and J lost 7, with 14 bases in between. The CDR3 extends over 14 amino acids. The CDR3, as DNA: TGTGCCAGCAGCCAAAATATACAGTCACTTGAAGCTTTCTTT. This translates into CASSQNIQSLEAFF.